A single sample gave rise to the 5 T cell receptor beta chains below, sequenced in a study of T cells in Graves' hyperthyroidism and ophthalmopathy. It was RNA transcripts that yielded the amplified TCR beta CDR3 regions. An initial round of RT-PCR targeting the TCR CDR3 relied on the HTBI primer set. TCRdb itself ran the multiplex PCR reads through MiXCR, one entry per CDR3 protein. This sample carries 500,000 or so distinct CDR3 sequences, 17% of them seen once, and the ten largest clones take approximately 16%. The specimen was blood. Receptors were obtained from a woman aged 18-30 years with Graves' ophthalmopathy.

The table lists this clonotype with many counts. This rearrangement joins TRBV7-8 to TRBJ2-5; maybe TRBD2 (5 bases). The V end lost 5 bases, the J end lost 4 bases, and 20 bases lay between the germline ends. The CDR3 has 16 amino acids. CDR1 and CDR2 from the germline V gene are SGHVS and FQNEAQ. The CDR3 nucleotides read TGTGCCAGCAGCCGACCCCTGGAGGAGAGGGCAGAGACCCAGTACTTC. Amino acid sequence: CASSRPLEERAETQYF.

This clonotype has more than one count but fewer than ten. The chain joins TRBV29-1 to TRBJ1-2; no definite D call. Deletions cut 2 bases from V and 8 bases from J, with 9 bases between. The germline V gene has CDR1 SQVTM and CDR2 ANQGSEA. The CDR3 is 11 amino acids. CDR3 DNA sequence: TGCAGCGTTGAAATCAGTAGGGGCTACACCTTC. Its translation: CSVEISRGYTF.

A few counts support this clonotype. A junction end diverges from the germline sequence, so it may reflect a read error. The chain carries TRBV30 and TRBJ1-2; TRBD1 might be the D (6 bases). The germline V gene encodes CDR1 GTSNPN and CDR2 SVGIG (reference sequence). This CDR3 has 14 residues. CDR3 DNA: TGTGCCTGGAGTGGACAGGTTTTCAACTATAGCTACACCTTC. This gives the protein CAWSGQVFNYSYTF. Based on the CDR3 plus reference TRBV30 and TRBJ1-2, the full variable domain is SQTIHQWPATLVQPVGSPLSLECTVEGTSNPNLYWYRQAAGRGLQLLFYSVGIGQISSEVPQNLSASRPQDRQFILSSKKLLLSDSGFYLCAWSGQVFNYSYTFGSGTRLTVV.

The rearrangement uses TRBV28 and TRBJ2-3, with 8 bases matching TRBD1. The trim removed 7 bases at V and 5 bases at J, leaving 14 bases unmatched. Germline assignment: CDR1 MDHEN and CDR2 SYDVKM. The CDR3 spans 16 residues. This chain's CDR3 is CASTEQTGAGRDTQYF. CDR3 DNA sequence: TGTGCCAGCACCGAACAGACAGGGGCGGGGAGAGATACGCAGTATTTT.

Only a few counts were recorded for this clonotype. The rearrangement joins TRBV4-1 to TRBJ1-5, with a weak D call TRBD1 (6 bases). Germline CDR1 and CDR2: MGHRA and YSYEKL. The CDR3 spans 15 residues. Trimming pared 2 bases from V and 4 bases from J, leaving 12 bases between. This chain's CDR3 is CASSQLQGRNQPQHF. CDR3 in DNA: TGCGCCAGCAGCCAATTACAGGGTCGTAATCAGCCCCAGCATTTT.